Listed here are 5 T cell receptor beta chains from one sample, sequenced in a study of CD8 T cells in Susac syndrome. It was with random hexamers that roughly 0.5 to 1 ug RNA was reverse transcribed. TCRdb independently ran MiXCR on the immunoSEQ multiplex PCR reads; one entry per CDR3 protein. This sample has some 130,000 distinct CDR3 sequences; 94% occur once, and the top ten carry around 0.13%. Material: CD4+ T cells from PBMCs. The receptors originated from a human donor with multiple sclerosis.

The chain carries TRBV28 and TRBJ1-1; no reliable D call. The CDR3 has 14 amino acids. V lost 2 bases and J lost 1, with 8 bases in between. CDR1 is MDHEN, CDR2 SYDVKM, per germline. CDR3 protein: CASSLGHENTEAFF. CDR3 sequence (DNA): TGTGCCAGCAGTTTAGGCCACGAGAACACTGAAGCTTTCTTT.

This chain uses TRBV12-3 or TRBV12-4 with TRBJ2-1; 13 bases align to TRBD2. This CDR3 spans 16 amino acids. The trim removed 6 bases at V and 9 bases at J, leaving 11 bases unmatched. CDR3 nucleotides: TGTGCCAGCAGCCCCCCGGGACTAGCGGGAAAGGGTGAGCAGTTCTTC. This gives the protein CASSPPGLAGKGEQFF.

V gene TRBV11-2 combines with J gene TRBJ1-1; D is unresolved. Trimming left V 1 base short and J 1 base short, with 10 bases between. Germline V gene sequence: CDR1 SGHAT, CDR2 FQNNGV. The CDR3 runs 15 residues. CDR3 bases: TGTGCCAGCAGCTTAGGCCCGGGCGCGAACACTGAAGCTTTCTTT. Translating it yields CASSLGPGANTEAFF.

The chain carries TRBV5-4 and TRBJ2-7; D gene unclear. The V gene's germline CDR1 is SGHNT and CDR2 YYREEE (reference sequence). CDR3 length equals 15 residues. The germline V and J ends were trimmed by 4 bases and 0 bases, with 14 bases remaining between them. DNA of the CDR3: TGTGCCAGCAGCCTGGGCCGTGTAGACTCCTACGAGCAGTACTTC. It yields the protein CASSLGRVDSYEQYF.

This chain joins TRBV21-1 and TRBJ2-1; TRBD1 is the table's D call and was not checked against the DNA. TRBV21-1 is noted as a pseudogene. This CDR3 has 15 amino acids. Here the CDR3 DNA reads TGTGCCAGCAGCAATAGAGGACAGGCCGCGGATGAGCAGTTCTTC. Translation: CASSNRGQAADEQFF.